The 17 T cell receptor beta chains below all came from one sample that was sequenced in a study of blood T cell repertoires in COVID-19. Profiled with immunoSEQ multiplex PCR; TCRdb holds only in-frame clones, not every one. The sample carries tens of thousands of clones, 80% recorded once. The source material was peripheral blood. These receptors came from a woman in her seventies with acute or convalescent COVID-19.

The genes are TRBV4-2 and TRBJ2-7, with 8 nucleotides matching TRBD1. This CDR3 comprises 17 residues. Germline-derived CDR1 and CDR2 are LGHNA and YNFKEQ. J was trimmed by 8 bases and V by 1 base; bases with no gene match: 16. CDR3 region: CASSQGTPGTGGSKQYF. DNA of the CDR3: TGTGCCAGCAGCCAAGGGACCCCCGGGACAGGAGGGTCGAAGCAGTACTTC.

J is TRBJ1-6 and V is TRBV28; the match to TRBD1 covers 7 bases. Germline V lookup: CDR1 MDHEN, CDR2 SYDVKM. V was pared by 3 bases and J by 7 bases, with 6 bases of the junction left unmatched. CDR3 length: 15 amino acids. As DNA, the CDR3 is TGTGCCAGCAGTTTGCCACAGGGGTTGAATTCACCCCTCCACTTT. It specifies CASSLPQGLNSPLHF.

CDR3 residues: CASRAQGYDNEQFF. CDR3 sequence (DNA): TGTGCCAGCAGGGCTCAGGGTTACGACAATGAGCAGTTCTTC. This sequence joins TRBV27 and TRBJ2-1; TRBD1 is a possible D gene (5 bases). Germline V lookup: CDR1 MNHEY, CDR2 SMNVEV (reference sequence). Trimming pared 6 bases from V and 5 bases from J, leaving 14 bases between. There are 14 residues in the CDR3.

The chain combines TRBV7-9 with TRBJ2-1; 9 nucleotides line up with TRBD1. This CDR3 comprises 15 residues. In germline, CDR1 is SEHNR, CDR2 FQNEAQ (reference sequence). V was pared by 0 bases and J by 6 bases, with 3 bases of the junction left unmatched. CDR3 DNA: TGTGCCAGCAGCTTAGCGACGGGACAGGGCAATGAGCAGTTCTTC. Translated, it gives CASSLATGQGNEQFF.

CDR3 protein: CASSFNRGSGNTIYF. The CDR3 nucleotides read TGTGCCAGCAGCTTCAACAGGGGCTCTGGAAACACCATATATTTT. The chain has TRBV7-8 and TRBJ1-3, with 7 bases lining up with TRBD1. The J segment lost 0 bases and the V segment lost 3 bases, leaving 2 bases of the junction unmatched. Germline CDR1 SGHVS, CDR2 FQNEAQ. The CDR3 loop spans 15 amino acids. Combining the CDR3 with reference TRBV7-8 and TRBJ1-3 gives the whole variable domain GAGVSQSPRYKVAKRGQDVALRCDPISGHVSLFWYQQALGQGPEFLTYFQNEAQLDKSGLPSDRFFAERPEGSVSTLKIQRTQQEDSAVYLCASSFNRGSGNTIYFGEGSWLTVV.

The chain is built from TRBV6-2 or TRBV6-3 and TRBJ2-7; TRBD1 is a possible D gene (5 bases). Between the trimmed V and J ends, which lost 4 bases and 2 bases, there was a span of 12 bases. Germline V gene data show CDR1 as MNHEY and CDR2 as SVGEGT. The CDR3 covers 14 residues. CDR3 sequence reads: CASSWGTGAYEQYF. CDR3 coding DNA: TGTGCCAGCAGTTGGGGAACAGGAGCCTACGAGCAGTACTTC.

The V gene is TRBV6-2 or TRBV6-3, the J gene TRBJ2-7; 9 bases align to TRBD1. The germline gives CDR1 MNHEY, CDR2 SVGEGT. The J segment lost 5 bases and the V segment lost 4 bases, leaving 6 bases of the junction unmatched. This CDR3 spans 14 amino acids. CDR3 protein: CASSFVGQGHEQYF. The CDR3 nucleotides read TGTGCCAGCAGTTTCGTGGGACAGGGCCACGAGCAGTACTTC.

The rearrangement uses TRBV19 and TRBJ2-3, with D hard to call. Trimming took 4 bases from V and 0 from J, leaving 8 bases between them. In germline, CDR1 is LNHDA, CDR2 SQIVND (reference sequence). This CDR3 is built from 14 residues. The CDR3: CASSNTPSTDTQYF. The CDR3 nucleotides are TGTGCCAGTAGTAATACTCCTAGCACAGATACGCAGTATTTT.

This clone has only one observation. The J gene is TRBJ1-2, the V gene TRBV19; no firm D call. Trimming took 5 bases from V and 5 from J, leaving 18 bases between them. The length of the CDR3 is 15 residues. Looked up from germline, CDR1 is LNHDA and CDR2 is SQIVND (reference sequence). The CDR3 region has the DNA TGTGCCAGTAGTGAAAGATCCGTATCGGGATATGGCTACACCTTC. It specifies CASSERSVSGYGYTF.

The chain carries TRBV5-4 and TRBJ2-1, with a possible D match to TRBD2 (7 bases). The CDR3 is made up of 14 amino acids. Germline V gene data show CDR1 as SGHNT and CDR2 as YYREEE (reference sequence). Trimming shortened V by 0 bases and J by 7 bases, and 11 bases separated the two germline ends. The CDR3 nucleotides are TGTGCCAGCAGCTTGGGTAGGGGGGGTAATGAGCAGTTCTTC. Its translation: CASSLGRGGNEQFF.

The CDR3 is CASSQSMPEGNSPLHF. DNA of the CDR3: TGTGCCAGCAGCCAATCGATGCCCGAGGGTAATTCACCCCTCCACTTT. V and J are TRBV16 and TRBJ1-6; D not resolved. The CDR3 covers 16 residues. Trimming took off 0 bases at V and 6 bases at J, with 12 bases between the two ends. Germline assignment: CDR1 KGHSY and CDR2 FQNENV. The whole variable domain, remainder taken from reference TRBV16 and TRBJ1-6, is GEEVAQTPKHLVRGEGQKAKLYCAPIKGHSYVFWYQQVLKNEFKFLISFQNENVFDETGMPKERFSAKCLPNSPCSLEIQATKLEDSAVYFCASSQSMPEGNSPLHFGNGTRLTVT.

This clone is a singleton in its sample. CDR3 loop: CASTITPGGGAIDTQYF. The CDR3 DNA follows: TGTGCCAGCACCATAACCCCTGGCGGGGGGGCAATAGATACGCAGTATTTT. The V gene is TRBV27, the J gene TRBJ2-3, with 9 positions matching TRBD2. CDR1 and CDR2 (germline): MNHEY, SMNVEV (reference sequence). This CDR3 is built from 17 residues. V shed 7 bases and J 5 bases; nucleotides not matched to a gene: 16.

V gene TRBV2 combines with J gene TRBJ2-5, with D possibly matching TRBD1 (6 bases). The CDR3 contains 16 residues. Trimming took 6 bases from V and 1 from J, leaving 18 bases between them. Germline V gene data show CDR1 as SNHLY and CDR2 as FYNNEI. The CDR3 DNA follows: TGTGCCAGCAGGGATCCGGGACACCCTATCCAAGAGACCCAGTACTTC. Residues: CASRDPGHPIQETQYF. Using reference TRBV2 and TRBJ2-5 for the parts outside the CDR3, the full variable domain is EPEVTQTPSHQVTQMGQEVILRCVPISNHLYFYWYRQILGQKVEFLVSFYNNEISEKSEIFDDQFSVERPDGSNFTLKIRSTKLEDSAMYFCASRDPGHPIQETQYFGPGTRLLVL.

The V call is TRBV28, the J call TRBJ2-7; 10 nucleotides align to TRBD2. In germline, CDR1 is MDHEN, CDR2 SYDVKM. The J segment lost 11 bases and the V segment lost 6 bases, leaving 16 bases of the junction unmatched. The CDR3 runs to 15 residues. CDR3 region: CASSLGGTSVPRKYF. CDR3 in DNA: TGTGCCAGCAGCCTAGGAGGGACTAGCGTACCTAGGAAGTACTTC.

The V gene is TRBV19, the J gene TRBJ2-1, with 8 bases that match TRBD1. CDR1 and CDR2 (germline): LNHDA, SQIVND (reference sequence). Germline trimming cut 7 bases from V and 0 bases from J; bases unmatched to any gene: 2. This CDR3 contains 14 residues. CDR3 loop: CASKTGDSYNEQFF. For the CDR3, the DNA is TGTGCCAGTAAGACAGGGGACTCCTACAATGAGCAGTTCTTC.

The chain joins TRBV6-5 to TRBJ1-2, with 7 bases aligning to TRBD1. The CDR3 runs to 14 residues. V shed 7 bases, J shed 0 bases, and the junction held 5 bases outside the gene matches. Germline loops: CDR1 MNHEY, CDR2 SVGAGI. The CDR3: CASTRDSSNYGYTF. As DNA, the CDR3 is TGTGCCAGCACTCGGGACAGTTCTAACTATGGCTACACCTTC.

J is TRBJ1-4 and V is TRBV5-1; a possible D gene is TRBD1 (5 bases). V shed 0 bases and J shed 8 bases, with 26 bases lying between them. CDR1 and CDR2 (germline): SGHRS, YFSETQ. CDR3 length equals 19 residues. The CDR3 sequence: CASSLGYRSLDVFREKLFF. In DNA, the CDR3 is TGCGCCAGCAGCTTGGGATACAGGAGCTTAGATGTTTTTCGGGAAAAACTGTTTTTT.